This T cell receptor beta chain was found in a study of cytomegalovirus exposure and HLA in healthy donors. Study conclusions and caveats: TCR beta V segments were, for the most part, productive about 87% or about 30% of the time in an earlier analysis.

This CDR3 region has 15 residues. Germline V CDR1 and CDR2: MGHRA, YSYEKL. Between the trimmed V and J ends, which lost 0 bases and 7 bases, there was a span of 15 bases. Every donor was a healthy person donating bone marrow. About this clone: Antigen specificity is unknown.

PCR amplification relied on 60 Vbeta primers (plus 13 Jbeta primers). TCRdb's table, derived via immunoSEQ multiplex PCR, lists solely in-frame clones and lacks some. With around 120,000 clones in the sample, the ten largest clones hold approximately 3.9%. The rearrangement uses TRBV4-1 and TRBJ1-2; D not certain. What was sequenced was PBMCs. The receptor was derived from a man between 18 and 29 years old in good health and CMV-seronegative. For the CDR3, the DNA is TGCGCCAGCAGCCAAGACCCTACCCTAATTGGTGGCTACACCTTC. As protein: CASSQDPTLIGGYTF.